This T cell receptor (beta chain) was documented in a study of siplizumab effects on memory and regulatory T cells. Findings and limits, study-wide: In unstimulated cells, naive T cells appeared more diverse than memory T cells and seemed major alloresponse contributors. Whether the proliferating Tregs (from siplizumab cultures) were suppressive was not confirmed.

In regard to this clone: The antigen is not known. A read error is likely, as this CDR3 ends without the conserved phenylalanine or tryptophan.

Some clones are missing from TCRdb's copy, which holds only in-frame ones; the method was immunoSEQ multiplex PCR. The sample carries approximately 97,000 clones, about 90% recorded once. V trimming: 8 bases; J trimming: 9 bases; junction bases outside the gene matches: 7. The CDR3 covers 13 residues. CDR1 is MRHNA and CDR2 is SNTAGT in the germline V gene. The specimen sequenced was CD4+ T cells sorted from blood. This TCR was recovered from a human donor in good health. The genes are TRBV6-4 and TRBJ1-2; 12 bases line up with TRBD1. The CDR3 DNA reads TGTGCCAGCTCCGGGACAGGGGGCGAGAGCTACACCCTC. Its translation is CASSGTGGESYTL.